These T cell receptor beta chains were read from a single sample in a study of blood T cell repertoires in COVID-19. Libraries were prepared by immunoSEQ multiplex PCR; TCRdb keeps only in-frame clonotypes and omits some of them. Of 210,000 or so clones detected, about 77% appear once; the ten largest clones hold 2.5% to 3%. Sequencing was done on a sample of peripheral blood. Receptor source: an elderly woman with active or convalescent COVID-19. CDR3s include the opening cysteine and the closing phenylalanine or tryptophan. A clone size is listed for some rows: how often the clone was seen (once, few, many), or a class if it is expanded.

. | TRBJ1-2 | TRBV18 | CASSPSTGDYGYTF
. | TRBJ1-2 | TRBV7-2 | CASNSGQNYGYTF
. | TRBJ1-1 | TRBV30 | CAWSVAWSTEAFF
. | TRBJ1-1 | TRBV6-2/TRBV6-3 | CASSHHTGSGRTEAFF
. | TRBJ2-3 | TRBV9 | CASSRGGPAGDTQYF
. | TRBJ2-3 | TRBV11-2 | CASSLLAGGLDTQYF
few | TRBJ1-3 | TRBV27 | CASSFVGRGGASGNTIYF
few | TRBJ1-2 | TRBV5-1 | CASSPESNTVTYGYTF
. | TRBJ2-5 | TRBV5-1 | CASANREKETQYF
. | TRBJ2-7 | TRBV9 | CASSALGTGRSEQYF
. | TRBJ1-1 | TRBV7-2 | CATQGSPAEAFF
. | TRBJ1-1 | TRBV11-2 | CASSLDRGGGMNTEAFF
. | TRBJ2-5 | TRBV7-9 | CASSVAGGPGETQYF
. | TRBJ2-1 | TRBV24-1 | CATSDRNRGRDEQFF
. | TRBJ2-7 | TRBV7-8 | CASSPGQGLREQYF
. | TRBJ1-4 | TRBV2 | CASSKTQGINEKLFF
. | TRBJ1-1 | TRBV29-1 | CSVTPRGGDTEAFF
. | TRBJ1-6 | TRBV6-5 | CASSTDRGSSPLHF
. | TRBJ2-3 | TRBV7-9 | CASSPWTGAGPDTQYF
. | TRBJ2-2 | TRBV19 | CASTPTGGSTGELFF
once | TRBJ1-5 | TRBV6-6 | CASSNGQVYSNQPQHF
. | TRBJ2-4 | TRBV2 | CASSVEQGKNIQYF
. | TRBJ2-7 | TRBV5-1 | CASSSEDRFVHEQYF
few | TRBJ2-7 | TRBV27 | CASSLWTGGSKEQYF
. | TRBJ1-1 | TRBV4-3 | CASSQGDRGRGAFF
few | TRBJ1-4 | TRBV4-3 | CASSHNPGGFRRDNEKLFF
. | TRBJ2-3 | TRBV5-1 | CASSLAVTGSDTQYF
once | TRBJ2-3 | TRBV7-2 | CASSLNAPGLAGGTDTQYF
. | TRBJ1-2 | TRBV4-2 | CASTRARGGDYGYTF
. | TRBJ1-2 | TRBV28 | CASTPISGTGLKNYGYTF
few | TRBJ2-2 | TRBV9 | CASSRTSANTGELFF
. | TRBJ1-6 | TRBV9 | CASSQRQAERSPLHF
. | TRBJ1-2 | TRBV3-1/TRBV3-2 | CASSQDRRGDYGYTF
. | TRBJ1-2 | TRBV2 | CASSEARNRGVYGYTF
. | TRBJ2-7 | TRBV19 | CASTSGFGGYYEQYF
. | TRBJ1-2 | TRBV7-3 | CASSLAPMAGRDYGYTF
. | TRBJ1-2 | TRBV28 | CASNWGGRFDYGYTF
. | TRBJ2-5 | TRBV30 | CAWNMGGSGGTQYF
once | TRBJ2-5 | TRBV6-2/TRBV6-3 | CASSYSPRTSGSETQYF
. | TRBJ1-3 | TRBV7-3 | CASSLDRAGNTIYF
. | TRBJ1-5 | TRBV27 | CASSYGGWNQPQHF
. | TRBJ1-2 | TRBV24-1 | CATRDFGYGYTF
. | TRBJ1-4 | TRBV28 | CATLTPGGGEKLFF
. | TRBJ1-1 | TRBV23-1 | CASSLLDSLNTEAFF
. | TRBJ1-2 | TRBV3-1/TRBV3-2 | CASSQGRQNYGYTF
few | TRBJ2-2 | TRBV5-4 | CASSLGYRGDTGELFF